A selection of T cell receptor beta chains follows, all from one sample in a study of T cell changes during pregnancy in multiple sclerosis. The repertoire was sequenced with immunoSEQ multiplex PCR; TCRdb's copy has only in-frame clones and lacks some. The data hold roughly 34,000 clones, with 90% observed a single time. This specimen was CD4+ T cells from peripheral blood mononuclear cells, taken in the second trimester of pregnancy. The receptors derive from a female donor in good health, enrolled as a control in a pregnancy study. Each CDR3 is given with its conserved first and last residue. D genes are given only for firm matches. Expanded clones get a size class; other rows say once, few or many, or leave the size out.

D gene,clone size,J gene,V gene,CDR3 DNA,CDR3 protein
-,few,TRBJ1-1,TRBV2,TGTGCCAGCAGTGAGGAGCGGGGATGGGGCACTGAAGCTTTCTTT,CASSEERGWGTEAFF
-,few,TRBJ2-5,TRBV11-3,TGTGCCAGCAGCCCAGGGGTTTCCCAAGAGACCCAGTACTTC,CASSPGVSQETQYF
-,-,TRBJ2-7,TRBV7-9,TGTGCCAGCAGCTTAGAGGCAGGGATGTCCTACGAGCAGTACTTC,CASSLEAGMSYEQYF
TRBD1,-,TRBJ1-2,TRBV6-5,TGTGCCAGCAGTTACTCTCGGACAGGGGAGAACTATGGCTACACCTTC,CASSYSRTGENYGYTF
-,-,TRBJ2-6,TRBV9,TGTGCCAGCAGCCTTTTTCTCCCTGGGGCCAACGTCCTGACTTTC,CASSLFLPGANVLTF
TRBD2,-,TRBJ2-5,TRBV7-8,TGTGCCAGCAGCTACGGACTAGCGGGAGGAGAGACCCAGTACTTC,CASSYGLAGGETQYF
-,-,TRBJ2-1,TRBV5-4,TGTGCCAGCAGCTTGGCTAACTACAATGAGCAGTTCTTC,CASSLANYNEQFF
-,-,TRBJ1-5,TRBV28,TGTGCCAGCAAAAGGGGAGGGAGCCAGCCCCAGCATTTT,CASKRGGSQPQHF
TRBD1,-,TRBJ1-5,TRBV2,TGTGCCAGCAGTGCGACAGGGGGCGCTTTTGGTCAGCCCCAGCATTTT,CASSATGGAFGQPQHF
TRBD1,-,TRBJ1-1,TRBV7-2,TGTGCCAGCACCCCGGGACAGGGCGGAAGGACTGAAGCTTTCTTT,CASTPGQGGRTEAFF
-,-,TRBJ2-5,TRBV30,TGTGCCTGGACCCGCGGGACCCGCCAGGGAGAGACCCAGTACTTC,CAWTRGTRQGETQYF
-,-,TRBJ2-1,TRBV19,TGTGCCAGTAGTATAGAGAGGACTACCGGTGAGCAGTTCTTC,CASSIERTTGEQFF
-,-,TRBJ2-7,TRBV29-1,TGCAGCGTTGCAGGGGGGTCGGGCTACGAGCAGTACTTC,CSVAGGSGYEQYF
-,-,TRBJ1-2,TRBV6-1,TGTGCCAGCAGTGTATGGGAGGGATCGAACTATGGCTACACCTTC,CASSVWEGSNYGYTF
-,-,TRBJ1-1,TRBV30,TGTGCCTGGAGTGCGAGTCGGGACACTGAAGCTTTCTTT,CAWSASRDTEAFF
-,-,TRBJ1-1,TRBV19,TGTGCCAGTAGTATGTGGAAAGGGGGCACTGAAGCTTTCTTT,CASSMWKGGTEAFF
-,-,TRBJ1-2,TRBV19,TGTGCCAGTACGACGGGTGGCTATGGCTACACCTTC,CASTTGGYGYTF
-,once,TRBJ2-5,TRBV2,TGTGCCAGCAGTAGGGACTCAGAGACCCAGTACTTC,CASSRDSETQYF
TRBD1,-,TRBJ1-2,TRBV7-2,TGTGCCAGCAGCTTAGGACAGGGGGGGAATGGCTACACCTTC,CASSLGQGGNGYTF
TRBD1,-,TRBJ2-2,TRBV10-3,TGTGCCATCAGTGACACAGGGGGCGTTAGGTACACCGGGGAGCTGTTTTTT,CAISDTGGVRYTGELFF
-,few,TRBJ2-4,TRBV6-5,TGTGCCAGCAGACAGGGTGATCCAGCCAAAAACATTCAGTACTTC,CASRQGDPAKNIQYF
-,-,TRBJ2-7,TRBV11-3,TGTGCCAGCAGCTTAGAGGGCGTCCACGAGCAGTACTTC,CASSLEGVHEQYF
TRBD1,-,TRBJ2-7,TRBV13,TGTGCCAGCAGCTACACCGGGACAGGGAACGAGCAGTACTTC,CASSYTGTGNEQYF
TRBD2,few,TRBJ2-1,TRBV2,TGTGCCAGCAGTACGCTAGCGGGGAGCCACAATGAGCAGTTCTTC,CASSTLAGSHNEQFF
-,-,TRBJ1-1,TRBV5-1,TGCGCCAGCAGCGCCGACCCGGGACTTGCCGAAGCTTTCTTT,CASSADPGLAEAFF
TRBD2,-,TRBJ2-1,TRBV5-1,TGCGCCAGCAGCCCGGGACTAGCGGGAGGATCAACCTACAATGAGCAGTTCTTC,CASSPGLAGGSTYNEQFF
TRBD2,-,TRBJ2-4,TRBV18,TGTGCCAGCTCTCTAAGCGGGGAGGGAGGAGCCAAAAACATTCAGTACTTC,CASSLSGEGGAKNIQYF
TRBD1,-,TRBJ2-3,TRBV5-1,TGCGCCAGCAGCTTCTGGGACAGCGAAACAGATACGCAGTATTTT,CASSFWDSETDTQYF
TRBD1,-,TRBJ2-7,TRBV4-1,TGCGCCAGCAGCCCCTCCGGGACAGGGAGCCACGAGCAGTACTTC,CASSPSGTGSHEQYF
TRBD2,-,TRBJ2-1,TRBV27,TGTGCCAGCAGTTTATCGTTGGGCGGGAGGGCCTATGAGCAGTTCTTC,CASSLSLGGRAYEQFF
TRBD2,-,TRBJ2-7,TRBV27,TGTGCCAGCTGTCCGAGCGGGAGGGCCAGGTACGAGCAGTACTTC,CASCPSGRARYEQYF
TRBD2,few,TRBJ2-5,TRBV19,TGTGCCAGTAGTAGGAGCGGGAGGACATCCCAAGAGACCCAGTACTTC,CASSRSGRTSQETQYF
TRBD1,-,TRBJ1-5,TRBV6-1,TGTGCCAGCAGTACGACAGGGCAACAGCCCCAGCATTTT,CASSTTGQQPQHF
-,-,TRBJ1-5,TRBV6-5,TGTGCCAGCAGATCACGACAGGATATCCGTCAGCCCCAGCATTTT,CASRSRQDIRQPQHF
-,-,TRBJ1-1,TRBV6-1,TGTGCCAGCGTCGACGGGGGATGGAACACTGAAGCTTTCTTT,CASVDGGWNTEAFF
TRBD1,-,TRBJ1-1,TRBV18,TGTGCCAGCTCGCGATACAGGGGTACGAGCACTGAAGCTTTCTTT,CASSRYRGTSTEAFF
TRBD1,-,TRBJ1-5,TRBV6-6,TGTGCCAGCAGTTTTCCGGGACAGGGCAGCAATCAGCCCCAGCATTTT,CASSFPGQGSNQPQHF
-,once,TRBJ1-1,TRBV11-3,TGTGCCAGCAGCCGGACGGGAAACACTGAAGCTTTCTTT,CASSRTGNTEAFF
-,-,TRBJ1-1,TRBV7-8,TGTGCCAGCAGCTCTACAGTTACAGTGAACACTGAAGCTTTCTTT,CASSSTVTVNTEAFF
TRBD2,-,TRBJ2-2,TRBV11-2,TGTGCCAGCAGCCCCTCGATGCTAGCGGGGGGCCGAGGCACCGGGGAGCTGTTTTTT,CASSPSMLAGGRGTGELFF
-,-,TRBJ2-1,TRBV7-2,TGTGCCAGCAGCGCCAGGGGGGCCTTATACAATGAGCAGTTCTTC,CASSARGALYNEQFF
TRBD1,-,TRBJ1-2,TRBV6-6,TGTGCCAGCAGCCCGACAGGGGAAGGCAACTATGGCTACACCTTC,CASSPTGEGNYGYTF
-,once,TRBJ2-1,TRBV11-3,TGTGCCAGCAGCCGGACAGCCCCTGGCAATGAGCAGTTCTTC,CASSRTAPGNEQFF
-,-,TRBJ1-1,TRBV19,TGTGCCAGTAGTATAGTGGGGGGTACGGGCTATAGCACTGAAGCTTTCTTT,CASSIVGGTGYSTEAFF
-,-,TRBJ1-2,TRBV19,TGTGCCAGTAGTCCGGGGGGACGGCCTAACTATGGCTACACCTTC,CASSPGGRPNYGYTF
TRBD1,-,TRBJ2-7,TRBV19,TGTGCCACCTCGGGACAGGGAACGCGCGAGCAGTACTTC,CATSGQGTREQYF
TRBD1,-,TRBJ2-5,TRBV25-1,TGTGCCAGCAGTGGAACCCCGACAGGGGAAAGGGCCCAAGAGACCCAGTACTTC,CASSGTPTGERAQETQYF